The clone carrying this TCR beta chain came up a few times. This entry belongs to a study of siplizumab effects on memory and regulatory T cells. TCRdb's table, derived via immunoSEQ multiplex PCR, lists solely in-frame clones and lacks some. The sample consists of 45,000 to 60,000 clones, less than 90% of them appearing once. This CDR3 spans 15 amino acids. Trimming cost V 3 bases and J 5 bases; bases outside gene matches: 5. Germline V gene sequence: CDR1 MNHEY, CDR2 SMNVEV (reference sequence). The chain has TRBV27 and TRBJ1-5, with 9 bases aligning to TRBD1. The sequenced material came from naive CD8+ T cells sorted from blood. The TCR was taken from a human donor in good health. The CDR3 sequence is CASSLRQGGDQPQHF. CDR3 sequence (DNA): TGTGCCAGCAGTTTGCGACAGGGGGGTGATCAGCCCCAGCATTTT.